The next 13 T cell receptor beta chains were all read from a single sample in a study of T-cell memory formation after mild COVID-19. TCRdb independently ran MiXCR on the 5' RACE reads; one entry per CDR3 protein. The repertoire holds a few hundred thousand distinct CDR3 sequences, with around 21% as singletons. Material for sequencing was PBMCs or a T cell subset sorted from them (not recorded which). The receptors shown here come from an adult woman who had mild COVID-19 (a few samples of this study predate the infection). Cell type and time point are not known.

A few counts support this clonotype. This chain joins TRBV7-2 and TRBJ2-1, with TRBD1 matching over 10 bases. V was pared by 0 bases and J by 8 bases, with 10 bases of the junction left unmatched. The length of the CDR3 is 17 residues. CDR1 and CDR2 (germline): SGHTA, FQGNSA. The CDR3 bases are TGTGCCAGCAGCTTAGCTCAATCGGGACAGGGGTCGCATGAGCAGTTCTTC. It translates to CASSLAQSGQGSHEQFF.

The chain couples TRBV9 to TRBJ2-1, with 9 bases identical to TRBD1. With V trimmed by 3 bases and J by 5 bases, 6 bases remained unmatched. CDR3 size: 15 residues. Germline CDR1 SGDLS, CDR2 YYNGEE. CDR3 residues: CASSEGTGNHNEQFF. In DNA form, the CDR3 reads TGTGCCAGCAGCGAAGGGACAGGGAATCACAATGAGCAGTTCTTC.

This chain connects TRBV5-4 to TRBJ2-1; perhaps TRBD2 as D (5 bases). V was trimmed by 6 bases and J by 2 bases, leaving 15 bases between them. This CDR3 comprises 15 residues. Germline assignment: CDR1 SGHNT and CDR2 YYREEE (reference sequence). The CDR3 DNA reads TGTGCCAGCAACACCCAAAGAGGGACCTACAATGAGCAGTTCTTC. This translates into CASNTQRGTYNEQFF.

V gene TRBV7-3 combines with J gene TRBJ2-7; D unresolved. The germline gives CDR1 SGHTA, CDR2 FQGTGA. Trimming took off 0 bases at V and 7 bases at J, with 10 bases between the two ends. The CDR3 runs 13 residues. The CDR3 DNA is TGTGCCAGCAGCTTAACACGGAGTAGGGAGCAGTACTTC. As protein: CASSLTRSREQYF.

This clonotype was found a few times. The rearrangement links TRBV6-5 to TRBJ2-1, with 7 bases identical to TRBD2. With 5 bases clipped from V and 3 bases from J, the junction kept 7 bases outside the gene matches. Germline V gene sequence: CDR1 MNHEY, CDR2 SVGAGI. The CDR3 sequence is 15 residues long. CDR3: CASSPVSGVYNEQFF. DNA of the CDR3: TGTGCCAGCAGTCCTGTCAGCGGGGTCTACAATGAGCAGTTCTTC.

The V call is TRBV27, the J call TRBJ2-1; D possibly uses TRBD1 or TRBD2 (6 bases each). The CDR3 covers 13 residues. V lost 8 bases, J lost 5 bases, and 13 bases lay in between. Germline CDR1 reads MNHEY; CDR2 reads SMNVEV (reference sequence). CDR3 loop: CASGDGGHNEQFF. CDR3 in DNA: TGTGCCAGCGGGGACGGGGGCCACAATGAGCAGTTCTTC.

The chain uses TRBV29-1 and TRBJ2-3; D call uncertain. The V end lost 4 bases, the J end lost 6 bases, and 5 bases lay between the germline ends. The CDR3 is 10 amino acids. The germline V gene encodes CDR1 SQVTM and CDR2 ANQGSEA. DNA of the CDR3: TGCAGCGTTGGGTCGGATACGCAGTATTTT. It translates to CSVGSDTQYF.

This clonotype occurred a few times. This chain joins TRBV28 and TRBJ2-7; weak D call: TRBD2 (6 bases). Germline CDR1 is MDHEN and CDR2 is SYDVKM. This CDR3 region has 15 residues. The germline V and J ends were trimmed by 6 bases and 1 base, with 16 bases remaining between them. This CDR3 reads CASRSPRAGSYEQYF. The CDR3 DNA reads TGTGCCAGCAGGTCGCCGAGGGCGGGGTCCTACGAGCAGTACTTC.

This clonotype was recorded a few times. V is TRBV6-5 and J is TRBJ2-1; the D gene is possibly TRBD1 (5 bases). Trimming pared 0 bases from V and 8 bases from J, leaving 20 bases between. Germline V lookup: CDR1 MNHEY, CDR2 SVGAGI. This CDR3 comprises 17 residues. CDR3 residues: CASSYSSRAAPPHEQFF. For the CDR3, the DNA is TGTGCCAGCAGTTACTCGAGCAGGGCGGCCCCACCACATGAGCAGTTCTTC.

The chain employs TRBV10-3 and TRBJ1-1; the D gene is possibly TRBD1 (5 bases). V lost 10 bases to trimming and J lost 3 bases, with 18 bases between them. CDR1 and CDR2 from the germline V gene are ENHRY and SYGVKD. The CDR3 covers 14 residues. The chain's CDR3 is CASLGGAIDTEAFF. Written as DNA, the CDR3 is TGTGCCAGCCTCGGAGGGGCGATTGACACTGAAGCTTTCTTT.

There are many counts of this clonotype. The chain uses TRBV4-1 and TRBJ1-1; D is perhaps TRBD1 (5 bases). This CDR3 has 19 amino acids. Germline V lookup: CDR1 MGHRA, CDR2 YSYEKL. V lost 3 bases to trimming and J lost 5 bases, with 28 bases between them. The CDR3 DNA follows: TGCGCCAGCAGCCACCTCTTATGGGCAGGGTCAACGGCGGGTACTGAAGCTTTCTTT. This translates into CASSHLLWAGSTAGTEAFF.

This chain uses TRBV5-1 with TRBJ1-1; D might be TRBD1 (6 bases). The germline gives CDR1 SGHRS, CDR2 YFSETQ. The V gene lost 3 bases and the J gene lost 1 base, with 10 bases spanning the gap. The CDR3 is 14 amino acids. CDR3 region: CASSSQGSNTEAFF. In nucleotides, the CDR3 is TGCGCCAGCAGCTCTCAGGGGTCGAACACTGAAGCTTTCTTT.

This clonotype was recorded only once. The J gene is TRBJ1-2, the V gene TRBV9; D not certain. Trimming shortened V by 0 bases and J by 2 bases, and 11 bases separated the two germline ends. Germline loops: CDR1 SGDLS, CDR2 YYNGEE. There are 15 residues in the CDR3. CDR3 sequence: CASSVDGDGNYGYTF. The DNA for the CDR3 is TGTGCCAGCAGCGTAGACGGTGACGGGAACTATGGCTACACCTTC.